Below, one TCR beta chain is given with its context. This receptor's antigen is unknown. Qualities for individual bases were not recorded, and no much larger clone is one base off. The cohort comprised some 730 healthy bone marrow donors. All cohort members were sampled while nominally healthy, although unrecorded immune exposures were likely present. The donor was CMV seropositive and belonged to the group of 270 or so seropositive cohort members. Every donor gave a peripheral blood sample, and the peripheral blood mononuclear cells from that sample were used for TCR beta sequencing. Genomic DNA extraction from the blood cell samples was performed with the Qiagen DNeasy Blood Extraction Kit. Libraries were constructed by the immunoSEQ multiplex PCR assay. For the multiplex PCR, a mixture combining 60 forward primers for TCR Vbeta segments and 13 reverse primers for TCR Jbeta segments was used. Amplification of the CDR3 region of rearranged TCR beta genes was performed with a multiplex PCR assay on genomic DNA. Amplified TCR beta libraries were sequenced as 87-base-pair reads on the Illumina HiSeq System. The study's processing was this. A later analysis tallied tens of millions of unique TCR beta chains across the 600 to 700 repertoires, and 10 million to 11 million of those chains were shared by two or more donors. Raw reads were error-corrected and collapsed into unique sequences with a nearest-neighbor algorithm that merged closely related sequences to remove PCR and sequencing errors. Alignment of CDR3 sequences to IMGT reference sequences was used to assign V, D and J gene segments. For a sequence to be retained, a match of at least six nucleotides was required to both a V gene segment and a J gene segment. A rearrangement counted as productive if the CDR3 had no stop codons and remained in frame with V and J, and every other rearrangement counted as non-productive. Following IMGT convention, CDR3 was defined as the stretch from the second conserved V-encoded cysteine up to the conserved J-encoded phenylalanine. The earlier analysis of 587 of the donors excluded any sequence lacking an unambiguous match to a single V gene segment. An earlier analysis of 500 to 600 of the donors classified V segments as functional when productive rearrangements were above 56.7% and as segregating when the standard deviation between donors was above 5%. A statistical classification framework was built to diagnose cytomegalovirus status from the catalog of TCR beta chain sequences. In a later analysis, TCR nucleotide sequences were compared against IMGT/GENE-DB human TR gene sequences so that V and J genes could be assigned. The TCRdist pipeline was used in a later analysis to assign CDR3 sequences and most-parsimonious VDJ recombination scenarios. In a later analysis, each TCR beta chain was defined by its CDR3 amino acid sequence together with its V-gene family, and reads without a unique V-gene family were excluded. To address suspected cross-contamination and a sequencing artifact, a later analysis removed 592 highly shared, low-generation-probability nucleotide sequences. For each public chain, a later analysis derived a clonal expansion index from normalized ranks of inferred template counts within each repertoire. A later analysis computed generation probabilities with a VDJ recombination model fitted to out-of-frame rearrangements, and checked the results against IGoR. Hypergeometric tests were used in a later analysis to score TCR-TCR, TCR-HLA and TCR-CMV co-occurrence, with a repertoire-size bias correction applied to the TCR pairs. A later analysis estimated false discovery rates by permuting HLA or CMV assignments 20 times. In a later analysis, co-occurring TCRs were grouped using DBSCAN, with TCRdist sequence similarity added in when clustering inside HLA-allele-positive subsets. Repertoires with fewer than 30,000 or more than 120,000 public chains, plus five repertoires with anomalous nucleotide sharing, were excluded from co-occurrence clustering. Entries here come from immuneACCESS through TCRdb and include only in-frame sequences with V and J called. Some clones fail to appear in such tables; in the studies checked, an unresolved V gene covers under half of the shortfall, and the cause of the remainder is unknown. V, J and clone size are taken as reported in that table, and D and trimming were inferred from the DNA itself. This sample has tens of thousands of clones in its table, and 65% to 85% of those were observed once. The ten most abundant clones make up roughly 5.2% of the sample.

This sample was taken from a study of cytomegalovirus exposure and HLA in healthy donors (TCRdb year 2017). About the full investigation: An earlier analysis of fewer than 750 of the donors reported about 300 Gb of sequence data and 95 million to 130 million unique TCR beta sequences obtained from 180 million or so T cells. Rather than drawing on any new phenotypic data, the later analysis identified candidate immune exposures from TCR beta sequences and the way those sequences occurred across donors. Among about 370 genotyped donors of the cohort, an average of roughly 230,000 unique TCR beta nucleotide sequences was sequenced per donor, of which roughly 18% were non-productive. About 320 gigabases of sequencing data and 80 million or so unique TCR sequences were included in an early release covering about 600 HLA-typed donors. In an earlier analysis of roughly 600 of the donors, high-throughput TCR beta sequencing was used to judge whether each TCR beta V gene segment behaved as functional or pseudogenic. Along with the roughly 670-subject first cohort, a separate validation cohort of about 110 different subjects was used. The study aimed to test whether signatures of past pathogen exposure could be identified by cataloging public T cell receptors. Every repertoire in the discovery cohort had been generated on one and the same sequencing platform. A later genetic analysis used genome-wide SNP genotypes for about 65% of the 666 donors, treating that subset as a discovery cohort. Typing coverage varied by locus: roughly 629-640 donors for A, B, C, DRB1 and DQB1; about 520 for DQA1; 606 for DPA1; around 450 for DPB1. Using immunosequencing, the study profiled T cell repertoires from some 670 subjects and related those repertoires to cytomegalovirus serostatus. Because of strong linkage in the cohort, roughly five DR-DQ haplotypes were treated as single units for association and clustering. Of the roughly 410 genotyped donors, less than 85% were placed in the genetic ancestry cluster associated with self-reported Caucasian donors. Alongside the repertoire data, information on donor age, sex, ethnicity and CMV serostatus was compiled. The study combined high-throughput TCR immunosequencing, statistical association of individual TCRs with disease status, and machine learning to predict cytomegalovirus infection status. Both class I and class II loci were covered by HLA typing, at four-digit resolution. A later analysis re-analyzed previously published TCR beta repertoires from about 600 donors and added high-resolution HLA genotyping to study TCR occurrence patterns.

Here is what the overall study found, with its caveats: A few of the identified cytomegalovirus-associated TCR beta chains were confirmed in vitro to be specific for cytomegalovirus antigens. The authors suggested that the approach could potentially be extended to other disease states and immunological phenotypes. A cluster of highly shared sequence variants was judged likely to be a technical artifact of the sequencing pipeline. The only immune exposure information available for the cohort was CMV serostatus. In this cohort, only TCR beta chains were sequenced, and detectable features were limited by the absence of alpha or paired-chain data. In an earlier analysis of 587 of the donors, most TCR beta V segments appeared in productive rearrangements about 87% or about 30% of the time, broadly matching IMGT annotations. In a later analysis, HLA-associated TCR beta chains were found to be more clonally expanded and to have lower generation probabilities than equally common non-associated chains. Sequencing depth was assumed to be roughly uniform across donors in the presence/absence analyses, though that assumption may not hold. Correlated functional status among segregating V segments might be attributable to linkage disequilibrium, but an unknown experimental factor could not be ruled out. In both the original and validation cohorts, the classifier was reported to diagnose cytomegalovirus status with high specificity and sensitivity. The study listed 150 to 200 TCR beta chains as associated with cytomegalovirus. Most TCR sequences were seen in very few donors, while some public TCRs were found in many individuals. According to a later analysis, parvovirus B19, influenza, CMV and Epstein-Barr virus appeared linked to several top co-occurrence clusters. Because counts were too low, roughly 17 rarely observed V segments, including chromosome 9 orphons, were left out of the earlier analysis of about 500 of the donors. In a later genetic analysis, a missense DCLRE1C variant was associated with V-gene and J-gene trimming of TCR beta chains, and the association was replicated in an independent cohort. Because some donors lacked HLA typing at each locus, the association tests relied only on the typed subset. When HLA alleles, especially DR and DQ, strongly co-occurred, attributing TCR associations to individual alleles was difficult. A further reported finding was that TCR beta sequences accurately predicted the HLA-A and HLA-B alleles for most subjects in the first cohort. Compared with the roughly 670-donor mean, donors in an Asian-associated ancestry cluster had fewer N-insertions in productive TCRs, according to a later genetic analysis. In a later analysis, the rate of TCR association differed among HLA loci, with DRB1 alleles having the most associated TCRs and HLA-C alleles having the fewest. Most CMV-associated TCR beta chains appeared to be HLA-restricted in a later analysis, and the HLA associations seemed to be driven largely by CMV exposure. At a false discovery rate of 0.05, a later analysis linked 16,951 TCR beta sequences to specific HLA alleles.

Sequenced: PBMCs. This clonotype originated in a man aged 60 to 69 in good health and CMV-seropositive.

The CDR3 here reads CAWRGVRRDTQYF. The bases are TGTGCCTGGAGAGGAGTCCGACGGGATACGCAGTATTTT. The chain is encoded by TRBV30 joined to TRBJ2-3; no D gene can be assigned with confidence. Spanning cysteine to phenylalanine, the CDR3 consists of 13 amino acids. The sequence is cut down to CDR3 DNA, 39 bases in frame from base 1. The germline V gene (reference sequence) specifies GTSNPN as CDR1 and SVGIG as CDR2. V drops 3 bases and J drops 6 bases, leaving 13 bases in between.